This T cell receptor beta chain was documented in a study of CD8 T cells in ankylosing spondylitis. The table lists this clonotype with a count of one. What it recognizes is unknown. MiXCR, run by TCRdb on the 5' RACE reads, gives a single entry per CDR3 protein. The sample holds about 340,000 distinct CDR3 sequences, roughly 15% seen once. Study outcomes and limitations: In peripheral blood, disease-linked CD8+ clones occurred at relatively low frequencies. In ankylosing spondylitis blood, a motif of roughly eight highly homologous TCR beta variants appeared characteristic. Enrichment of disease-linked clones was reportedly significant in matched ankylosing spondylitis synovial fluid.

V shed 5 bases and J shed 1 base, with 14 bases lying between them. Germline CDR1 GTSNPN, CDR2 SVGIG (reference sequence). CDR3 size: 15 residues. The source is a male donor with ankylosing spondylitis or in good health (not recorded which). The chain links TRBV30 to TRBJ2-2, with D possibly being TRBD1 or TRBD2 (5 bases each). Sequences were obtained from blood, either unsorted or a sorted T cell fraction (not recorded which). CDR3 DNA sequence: TGTGCCTGGTGCCCGAGGGGAAAGAACACCGGGGAGCTGTTTTTT. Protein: CAWCPRGKNTGELFF.